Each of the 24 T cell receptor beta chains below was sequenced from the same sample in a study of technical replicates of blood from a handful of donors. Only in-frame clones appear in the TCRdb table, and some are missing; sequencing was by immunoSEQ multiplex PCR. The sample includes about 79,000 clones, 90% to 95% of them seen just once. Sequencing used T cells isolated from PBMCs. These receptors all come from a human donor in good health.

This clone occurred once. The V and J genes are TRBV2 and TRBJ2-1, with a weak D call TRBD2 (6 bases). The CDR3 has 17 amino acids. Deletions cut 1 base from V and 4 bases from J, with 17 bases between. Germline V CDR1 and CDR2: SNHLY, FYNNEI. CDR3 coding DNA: TGTGCCAGCAGTGAAGGTCTATCGGGAGCATCATACAATGAGCAGTTCTTC. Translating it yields CASSEGLSGASYNEQFF.

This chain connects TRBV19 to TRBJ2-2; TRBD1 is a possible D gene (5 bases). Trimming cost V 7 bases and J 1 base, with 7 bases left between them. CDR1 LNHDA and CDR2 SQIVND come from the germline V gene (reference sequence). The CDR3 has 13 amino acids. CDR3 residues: CASNGQNTGELFF. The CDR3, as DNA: TGTGCCAGTAATGGACAGAACACCGGGGAGCTGTTTTTT.

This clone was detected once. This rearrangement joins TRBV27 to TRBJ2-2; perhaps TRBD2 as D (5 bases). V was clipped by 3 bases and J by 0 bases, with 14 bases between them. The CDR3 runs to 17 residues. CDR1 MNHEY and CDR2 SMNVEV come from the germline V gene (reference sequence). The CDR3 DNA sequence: TGTGCCAGCAGTTTCCGAGGACTTATCGCGAACACCGGGGAGCTGTTTTTT. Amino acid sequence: CASSFRGLIANTGELFF.

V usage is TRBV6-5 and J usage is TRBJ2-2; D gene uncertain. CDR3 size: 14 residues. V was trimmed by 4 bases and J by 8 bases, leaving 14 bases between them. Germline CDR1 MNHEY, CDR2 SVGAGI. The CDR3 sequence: CASSFAVGLGELFF. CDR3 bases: TGTGCCAGCAGTTTCGCGGTGGGTCTGGGGGAGCTGTTTTTT.

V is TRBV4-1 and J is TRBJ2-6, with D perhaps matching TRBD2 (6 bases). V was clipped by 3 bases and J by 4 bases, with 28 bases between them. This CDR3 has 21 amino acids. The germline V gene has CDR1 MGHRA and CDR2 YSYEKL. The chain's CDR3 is CASSHVLQRAEGPRGANVLTF. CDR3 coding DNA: TGCGCCAGCAGCCATGTCCTTCAGCGGGCGGAGGGGCCTCGGGGGGCCAACGTCCTGACTTTC.

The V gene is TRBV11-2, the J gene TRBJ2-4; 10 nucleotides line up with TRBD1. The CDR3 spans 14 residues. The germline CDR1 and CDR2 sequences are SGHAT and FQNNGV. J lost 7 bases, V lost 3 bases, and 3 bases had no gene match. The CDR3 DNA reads TGTGCCAGCAGCTTTACGGACAGGGGGAACATTCAGTACTTC. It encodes CASSFTDRGNIQYF.

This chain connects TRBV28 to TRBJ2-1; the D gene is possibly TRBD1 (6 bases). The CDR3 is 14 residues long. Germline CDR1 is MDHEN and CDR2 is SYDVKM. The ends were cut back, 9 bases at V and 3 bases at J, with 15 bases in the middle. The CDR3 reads CARTERQVYNEQFF. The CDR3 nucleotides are TGTGCCAGAACAGAGAGACAGGTCTACAATGAGCAGTTCTTC.

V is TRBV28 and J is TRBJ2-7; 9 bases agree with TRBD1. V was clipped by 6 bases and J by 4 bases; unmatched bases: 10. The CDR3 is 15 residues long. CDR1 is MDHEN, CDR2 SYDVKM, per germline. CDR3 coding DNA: TGTGCCAGCAGCCAATGGACAGGGGAGAAGTACGAGCAGTACTTC. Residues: CASSQWTGEKYEQYF.

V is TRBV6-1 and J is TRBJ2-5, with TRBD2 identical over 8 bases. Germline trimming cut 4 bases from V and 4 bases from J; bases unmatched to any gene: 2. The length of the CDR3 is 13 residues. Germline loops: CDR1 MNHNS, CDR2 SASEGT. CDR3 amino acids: CASSGLAGETQYF. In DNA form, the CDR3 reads TGTGCCAGCAGTGGGCTAGCGGGAGAGACCCAGTACTTC.

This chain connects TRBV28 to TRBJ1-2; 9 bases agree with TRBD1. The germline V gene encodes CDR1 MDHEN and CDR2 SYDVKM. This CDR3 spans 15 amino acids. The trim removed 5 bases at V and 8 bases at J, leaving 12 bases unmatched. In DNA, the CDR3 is TGTGCCAGCAGTGTCCCCGGGACAGGGACTAGAGGCTACACCTTC. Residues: CASSVPGTGTRGYTF.

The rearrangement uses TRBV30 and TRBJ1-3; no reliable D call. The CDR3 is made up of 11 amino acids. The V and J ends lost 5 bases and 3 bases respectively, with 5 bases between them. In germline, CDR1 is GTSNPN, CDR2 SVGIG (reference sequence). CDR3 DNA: TGTGCCTGGGGAGTTGGAAACACCATATATTTT. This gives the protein CAWGVGNTIYF.

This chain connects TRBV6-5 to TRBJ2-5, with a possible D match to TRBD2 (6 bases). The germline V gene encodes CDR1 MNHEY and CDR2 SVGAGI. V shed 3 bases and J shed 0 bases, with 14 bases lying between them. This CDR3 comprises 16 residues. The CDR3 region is CASSYGGATYQETQYF. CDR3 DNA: TGTGCCAGCAGTTATGGCGGGGCGACGTACCAAGAGACCCAGTACTTC.

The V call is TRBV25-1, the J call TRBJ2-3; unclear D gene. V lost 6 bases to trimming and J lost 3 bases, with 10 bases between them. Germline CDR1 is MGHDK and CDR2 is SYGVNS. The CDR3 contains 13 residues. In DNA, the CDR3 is TGTGCCAGCAGCCCAGGTAGTACAGATACGCAGTATTTT. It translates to CASSPGSTDTQYF.

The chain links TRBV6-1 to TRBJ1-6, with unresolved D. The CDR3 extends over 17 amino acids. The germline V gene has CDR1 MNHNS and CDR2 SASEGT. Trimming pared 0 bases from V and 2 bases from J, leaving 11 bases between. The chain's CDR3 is CASSEARAGTYNSPLHF. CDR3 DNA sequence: TGTGCCAGCAGTGAAGCGAGGGCTGGCACCTATAATTCACCCCTCCACTTT.

This CDR3 reads CASRPSGGYNEQFF. DNA of the CDR3: TGTGCCAGCAGGCCTAGCGGGGGCTACAATGAGCAGTTCTTC. This chain uses TRBV7-3 with TRBJ2-1, with 10 bases aligning to TRBD2. CDR3 length: 14 amino acids. Looked up from germline, CDR1 is SGHTA and CDR2 is FQGTGA. J gave up 3 bases and V 6 bases, and 2 bases lay outside the gene matches. The entire variable domain, with the rest obtained from reference TRBV7-3 and TRBJ2-1, is as follows: GAGVSQTPSNKVTEKGKYVELRCDPISGHTALYWYRQSLGQGPEFLIYFQGTGAADDSGLPNDRFFAVRPEGSVSTLKIQRTERGDSAVYLCASRPSGGYNEQFFGPGTRLTVL.

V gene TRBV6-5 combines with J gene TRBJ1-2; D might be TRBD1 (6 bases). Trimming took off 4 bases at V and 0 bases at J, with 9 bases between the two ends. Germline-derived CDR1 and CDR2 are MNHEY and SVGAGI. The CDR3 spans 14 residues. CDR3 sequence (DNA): TGTGCCAGCAGTTCACAGGGAACTAACTATGGCTACACCTTC. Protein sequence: CASSSQGTNYGYTF.

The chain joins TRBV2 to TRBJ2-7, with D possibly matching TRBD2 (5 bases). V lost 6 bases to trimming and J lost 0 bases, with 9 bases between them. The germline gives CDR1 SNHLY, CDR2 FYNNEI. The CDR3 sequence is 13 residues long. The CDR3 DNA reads TGTGCCAGCAGAGGGAGTAGCTCCTACGAGCAGTACTTC. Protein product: CASRGSSSYEQYF.

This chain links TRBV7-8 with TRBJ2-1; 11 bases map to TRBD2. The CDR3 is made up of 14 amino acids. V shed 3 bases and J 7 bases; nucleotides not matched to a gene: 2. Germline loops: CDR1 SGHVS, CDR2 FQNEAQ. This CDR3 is CASSLTSGENEQFF. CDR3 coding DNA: TGTGCCAGCAGCTTGACTAGCGGGGAAAATGAGCAGTTCTTC.

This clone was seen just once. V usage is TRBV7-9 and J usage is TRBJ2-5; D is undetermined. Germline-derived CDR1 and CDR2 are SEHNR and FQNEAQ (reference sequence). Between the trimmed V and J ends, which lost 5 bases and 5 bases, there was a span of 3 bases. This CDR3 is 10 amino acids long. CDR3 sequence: CASSLETQYF. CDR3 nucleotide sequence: TGTGCCAGCAGCCTCGAGACCCAGTACTTC.

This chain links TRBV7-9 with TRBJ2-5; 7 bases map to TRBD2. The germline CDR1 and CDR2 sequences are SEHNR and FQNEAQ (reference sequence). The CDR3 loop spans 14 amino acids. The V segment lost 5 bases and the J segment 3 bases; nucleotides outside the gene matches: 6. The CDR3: CASSPGTNKETQYF. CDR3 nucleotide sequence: TGTGCCAGCAGCCCCGGGACTAACAAAGAGACCCAGTACTTC.

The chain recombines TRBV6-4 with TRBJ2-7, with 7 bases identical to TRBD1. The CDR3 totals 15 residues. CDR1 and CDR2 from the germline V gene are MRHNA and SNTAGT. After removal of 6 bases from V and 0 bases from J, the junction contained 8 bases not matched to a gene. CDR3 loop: CASRARDSSSYEQYF. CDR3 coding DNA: TGTGCCAGCAGAGCCAGGGACAGCAGCTCCTACGAGCAGTACTTC.

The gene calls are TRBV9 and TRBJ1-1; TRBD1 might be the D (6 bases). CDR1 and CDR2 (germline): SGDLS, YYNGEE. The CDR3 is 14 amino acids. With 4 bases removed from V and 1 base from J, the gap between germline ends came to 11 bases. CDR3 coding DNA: TGTGCCAGCAGCTTAGGGGGACAGAACACTGAAGCTTTCTTT. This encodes CASSLGGQNTEAFF.

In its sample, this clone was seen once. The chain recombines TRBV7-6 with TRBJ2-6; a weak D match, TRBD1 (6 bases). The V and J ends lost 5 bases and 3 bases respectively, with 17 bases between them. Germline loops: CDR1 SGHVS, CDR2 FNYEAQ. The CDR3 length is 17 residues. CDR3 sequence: CASSPRQVWVGANVLTF. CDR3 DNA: TGTGCCAGCAGCCCCCGACAGGTGTGGGTTGGGGCCAACGTCCTGACTTTC.

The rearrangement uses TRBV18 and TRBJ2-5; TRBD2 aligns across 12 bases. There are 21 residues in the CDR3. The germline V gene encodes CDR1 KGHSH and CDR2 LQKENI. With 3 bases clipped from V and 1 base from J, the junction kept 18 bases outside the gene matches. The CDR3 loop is CASSPKRGLLAGGSGQETQYF. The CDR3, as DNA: TGTGCCAGCTCACCCAAAAGGGGCCTACTAGCGGGAGGATCGGGCCAAGAGACCCAGTACTTC. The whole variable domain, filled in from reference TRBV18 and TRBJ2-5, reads NAGVMQNPRHLVRRRGQEARLRCSPMKGHSHVYWYRQLPEEGLKFMVYLQKENIIDESGMPKERFSAEFPKEGPSILRIQQVVRGDSAAYFCASSPKRGLLAGGSGQETQYFGPGTRLLVL.